These 25 T cell receptor beta chains came from one sample sequenced in a study of T-cell memory formation after mild COVID-19. TCRdb fed the 5' RACE reads into MiXCR, producing one record per CDR3 protein. The profile shows roughly 450,000 distinct CDR3 sequences, 15% to 20% of them singletons. The sequenced material came from PBMCs or a T cell subset sorted from them (not recorded which). These receptors were collected from a man younger than 30 who had mild COVID-19 (a few samples of this study predate the infection). Cell type and time point are not known.

The V and J genes are TRBV20-1 and TRBJ2-5; 8 bases are shared with TRBD1. The CDR3 extends over 12 amino acids. Germline loops: CDR1 DFQATT, CDR2 SNEGSKA (reference sequence). Trimming removed 6 bases from V and 4 bases from J; junction bases left unmatched: 4. CDR3 residues: CSASDRGETQYF. The DNA of the CDR3 is TGCAGTGCGAGCGACAGGGGAGAGACCCAGTACTTC.

In this sample, this clonotype turned up once. The V call is TRBV29-1, the J call TRBJ1-2; D unclear. This CDR3 region has 13 residues. Germline-derived CDR1 and CDR2 are SQVTM and ANQGSEA. V gave up 6 bases and J gave up 0 bases, with 11 bases separating them. CDR3 nucleotides: TGCAGCGTGGCCGACCGACCTAACTATGGCTACACCTTC. This encodes CSVADRPNYGYTF.

At least ten counts were recorded for this clonotype. The junction differs from germline at one of its ends, possibly a read error. V gene TRBV5-1 combines with J gene TRBJ1-1, with TRBD1 as a possible D gene (5 bases). CDR1 and CDR2 from the germline V gene are SGHRS and YFSETQ. This CDR3 comprises 12 residues. The CDR3 DNA reads as TGCGCCAGCAGTTTGGAGAGGGGACCAGCTTTCTTT. It encodes CASSLERGPAFF.

The J gene is TRBJ1-3, the V gene TRBV4-1; maybe TRBD1 (6 bases). There are 15 residues in the CDR3. Germline V gene sequence: CDR1 MGHRA, CDR2 YSYEKL. Trimming removed 4 bases from V and 0 bases from J, with 10 bases in between. As DNA, the CDR3 is TGCGCCAGCAGCCGAGGACAGTACTCTGGAAACACCATATATTTT. Its protein is CASSRGQYSGNTIYF.

This clonotype was seen only a few times. This sequence joins TRBV12-3 or TRBV12-4 and TRBJ1-5, with D hard to call. The CDR3 contains 13 residues. Trimming pared 5 bases from V and 5 bases from J, leaving 10 bases between. The CDR3 loop reads CASSASSDQPQHF. In DNA form, the CDR3 reads TGTGCCAGCAGTGCCTCGAGTGATCAGCCCCAGCATTTT.

This CDR3 is CSVVTGVDEQYV. The CDR3 coding sequence is TGCAGCGTTGTAACAGGGGTAGACGAGCAGTACGTC. V is TRBV29-1 and J is TRBJ2-7; 7 nucleotides line up with TRBD1. The germline CDR1 and CDR2 sequences are SQVTM and ANQGSEA. Trimming took 4 bases from V and 5 from J; bases not matched to a gene: 5. This CDR3 is 12 amino acids long.

This clonotype has a count of ten or more. The chain recombines TRBV5-1 with TRBJ1-1; the D is unclear. Trimming pared 3 bases from V and 1 base from J, leaving 10 bases between. This CDR3 spans 14 amino acids. Per germline, CDR1 SGHRS and CDR2 YFSETQ. The CDR3 nucleotides read TGCGCCAGCAGCTCGGCGGCATCGAACACTGAAGCTTTCTTT. As protein: CASSSAASNTEAFF.

This clonotype was observed a few times. The CDR3, as DNA: TGCGCCAGCAGCCTCGCGACGGGAGCTAACTATGGCTACACCTTC. This codes for CASSLATGANYGYTF. The genes are TRBV4-1 and TRBJ1-2; D unclear. CDR3 size: 15 residues. The V end lost 4 bases, the J end lost 0 bases, and 12 bases lay between the germline ends. Germline CDR1 and CDR2: MGHRA and YSYEKL.

The chain uses TRBV5-1 and TRBJ2-5; D unclear. The V end was cut by 4 bases, the J end by 4 bases, with 11 bases between. Per the germline V gene, CDR1 is SGHRS and CDR2 is YFSETQ. This CDR3 is 13 amino acids long. The CDR3 bases are TGCGCCAGCAGCCAGGCTCCACGAGAGACCCAGTACTTC. The encoded protein is CASSQAPRETQYF.

J is TRBJ1-2 and V is TRBV12-3 or TRBV12-4; 7 bases line up with TRBD1. J gave up 8 bases and V 6 bases, and 9 bases lay outside the gene matches. The CDR3 is made up of 13 amino acids. CDR3 nucleotides: TGTGCCAGCAGACCTGACAGGGCGAGCGGCTACACCTTC. This encodes CASRPDRASGYTF.

The chain employs TRBV6-5 and TRBJ1-6; TRBD1 matches at 7 bases. The CDR3 is made up of 14 amino acids. The V segment lost 6 bases and the J segment 10 bases; nucleotides outside the gene matches: 9. CDR1 and CDR2 (germline): MNHEY, SVGAGI. The CDR3 loop reads CASRMTGSHSPLHF. In nucleotides, the CDR3 is TGTGCCAGCAGGATGACAGGGAGTCACTCACCCCTCCACTTT.

The chain combines TRBV6-1 with TRBJ2-7; 11 bases line up with TRBD1. Per the germline V gene, CDR1 is MNHNS and CDR2 is SASEGT. The CDR3 is made up of 14 amino acids. Here the CDR3 reads CASREPGQGVEQYV. Here the CDR3 DNA reads TGTGCCAGCCGTGAACCGGGACAGGGGGTAGAGCAGTACGTC.

This clonotype was picked up a small number of times. The rearrangement links TRBV7-9 to TRBJ1-2, with 10 bases identical to TRBD1. Per germline, CDR1 SEHNR and CDR2 FQNEAQ (reference sequence). The trim removed 5 bases at V and 8 bases at J, leaving 35 bases unmatched. The CDR3 length is 23 residues. Here the CDR3 reads CASSPGQGRFGQGDRGALGGYTF. CDR3 nucleotide sequence: TGTGCCAGCAGCCCTGGACAGGGGCGCTTTGGGCAGGGGGACAGGGGCGCTTTGGGCGGCTACACCTTC.

There are many counts of this clonotype. The chain links TRBV6-6 to TRBJ2-1; possible D gene TRBD1, 6 bases. The CDR3 runs 13 residues. The germline CDR1 and CDR2 sequences are MNHNY and SVGAGI (reference sequence). Trimming left V 6 bases short and J 5 bases short, with 11 bases between. CDR3 loop: CASSGTPHNEQFF. CDR3 sequence (DNA): TGTGCCAGCAGCGGGACACCCCACAATGAGCAGTTCTTC.

This chain connects TRBV4-3 to TRBJ2-7; 8 nucleotides align to TRBD2. V trimming: 0 bases; J trimming: 4 bases; junction bases outside the gene matches: 8. The CDR3 extends over 16 amino acids. Germline V gene data show CDR1 as LGHNA and CDR2 as YSLEER. The DNA of the CDR3 is TGCGCCAGCAGCCAAGATAGGAAAGCGGGGGTATACGAGCAGTACTTC. As protein: CASSQDRKAGVYEQYF.

This clonotype was detected only a few times. The V gene is TRBV20-1, the J gene TRBJ2-1; D gene ambiguous. Trimming removed 7 bases from V and 12 bases from J, with 16 bases in between. Germline V CDR1 and CDR2: DFQATT, SNEGSKA (reference sequence). The CDR3 is 11 residues long. CDR3 sequence (DNA): TGCAGTGAGGCCTACGACAAGGGGCAGTTCTTC. It specifies CSEAYDKGQFF.

This clonotype was seen a few times. V and J are TRBV20-1 and TRBJ2-2, with 10 bases identical to TRBD2. There are 15 residues in the CDR3. The junction had 4 bases not matched to a gene; V was cut back by 5 bases and J by 1 base. Germline V gives CDR1 DFQATT, CDR2 SNEGSKA (reference sequence). The CDR3, as DNA: TGCAGTGCTTCCCTAGCGGGGGAGAACACCGGGGAGCTGTTTTTT. Amino acid sequence: CSASLAGENTGELFF.

This clonotype was counted a few times. The chain combines TRBV7-2 with TRBJ2-1; 7 nucleotides agree with TRBD2. The CDR3 sequence is 16 residues long. CDR1 is SGHTA and CDR2 is FQGNSA in the germline V gene. V was clipped by 5 bases and J by 0 bases; unmatched bases: 7. The CDR3 region is CASSPRWEGSYNEQFF. The CDR3 bases are TGTGCCAGCAGCCCTCGATGGGAGGGCTCCTACAATGAGCAGTTCTTC. The entire variable domain, with the rest obtained from reference TRBV7-2 and TRBJ2-1, is as follows: GAGVSQSPSNKVTEKGKDVELRCDPISGHTALYWYRQSLGQGLEFLIYFQGNSAPDKSGLPSDRFSAERTGGSVSTLTIQRTQQEDSAVYLCASSPRWEGSYNEQFFGPGTRLTVL.

J is TRBJ2-1 and V is TRBV5-1, with TRBD2 identical over 8 bases. This CDR3 spans 14 amino acids. Unmatched junction bases numbered 5, after V lost 3 bases and J lost 6 bases. In germline, CDR1 is SGHRS, CDR2 YFSETQ. The CDR3 DNA is TGCGCCAGCAGCTCGGGGGGGCCAGGCAATGAGCAGTTCTTC. Translation: CASSSGGPGNEQFF.

In this sample, this clonotype turned up a few times. The chain uses TRBV5-4 and TRBJ1-2; tentatively, D is TRBD1 (6 bases). The V and J ends lost 4 bases and 7 bases respectively, with 17 bases between them. The germline V gene encodes CDR1 SGHNT and CDR2 YYREEE (reference sequence). This CDR3 contains 14 residues. The CDR3 nucleotides are TGTGCCAGCAGCGGGGGCCTAACGCCTGGTGGCTACACCTTC. It codes for CASSGGLTPGGYTF.

The chain uses TRBV5-6 and TRBJ2-7; D not resolved. CDR1 and CDR2 from the germline V gene are SGHDT and YYEEEE. Trimming shortened V by 5 bases and J by 9 bases, and 27 bases separated the two germline ends. The length of the CDR3 is 16 residues. The DNA of the CDR3 is TGTGCCAGCAGTGAGGATCCGAGGTGGGGTCCTAGGCGGCAGTACGTC. Amino acids: CASSEDPRWGPRRQYV.

In nucleotides, the CDR3 is TGTGCCAGCAGCTTATCTCTGACAGGCCTTGAACAAGAGACCCAGTACTTC. It is translated as CASSLSLTGLEQETQYF. The gene calls are TRBV7-2 and TRBJ2-5; D is perhaps TRBD1 (6 bases). This CDR3 is built from 17 residues. V was shortened by 2 bases and J by 2 bases, with 18 bases between the two germline ends. Germline V gene sequence: CDR1 SGHTA, CDR2 FQGNSA.

This clonotype has more than one count but fewer than ten. This rearrangement joins TRBV5-1 to TRBJ1-1; D call uncertain. The germline V gene has CDR1 SGHRS and CDR2 YFSETQ. This CDR3 contains 15 residues. Trimming shortened V by 0 bases and J by 0 bases, and 9 bases separated the two germline ends. In nucleotides, the CDR3 is TGCGCCAGCAGCTTGGGGAGAAGGGTGAACACTGAAGCTTTCTTT. This encodes CASSLGRRVNTEAFF.

This chain uses TRBV7-2 with TRBJ1-1; 7 positions match TRBD1. With 4 bases clipped from V and 4 bases from J, the junction kept 9 bases outside the gene matches. The germline V gene encodes CDR1 SGHTA and CDR2 FQGNSA. This CDR3 comprises 15 residues. CDR3 amino acids: CASSSKTGWSTEAFF. The CDR3 DNA is TGTGCCAGCAGCTCAAAGACAGGGTGGAGCACTGAAGCTTTCTTT.

Only a few counts were recorded for this clonotype. The chain joins TRBV4-1 to TRBJ2-5, with D possibly TRBD2 on 5 matching bases. This CDR3 is 16 amino acids long. Germline loops: CDR1 MGHRA, CDR2 YSYEKL. The V end lost 1 base, the J end lost 6 bases, and 18 bases lay between the germline ends. The CDR3 is CASSQAPGSARKTQYF. CDR3 nucleotides: TGCGCCAGCAGCCAAGCCCCGGGATCGGCTCGGAAGACCCAGTACTTC.